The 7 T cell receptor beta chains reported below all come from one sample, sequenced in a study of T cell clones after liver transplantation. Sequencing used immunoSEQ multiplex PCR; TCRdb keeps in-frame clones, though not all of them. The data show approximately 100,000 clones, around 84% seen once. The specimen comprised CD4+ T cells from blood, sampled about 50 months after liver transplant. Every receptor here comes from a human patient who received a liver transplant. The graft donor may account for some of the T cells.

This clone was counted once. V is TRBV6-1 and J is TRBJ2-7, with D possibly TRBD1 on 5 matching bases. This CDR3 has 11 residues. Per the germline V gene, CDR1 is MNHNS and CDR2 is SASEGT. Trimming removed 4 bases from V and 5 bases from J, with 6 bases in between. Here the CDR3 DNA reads TGTGCCAGCAGTGTCAGGGACGAGCAGTACTTC. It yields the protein CASSVRDEQYF.

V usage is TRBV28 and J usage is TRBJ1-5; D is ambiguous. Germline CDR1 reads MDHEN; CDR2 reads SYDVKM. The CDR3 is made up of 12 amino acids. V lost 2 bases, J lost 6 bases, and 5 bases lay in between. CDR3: CASSLITQPQHF. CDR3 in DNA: TGTGCCAGCAGTTTAATAACTCAGCCCCAGCATTTT.

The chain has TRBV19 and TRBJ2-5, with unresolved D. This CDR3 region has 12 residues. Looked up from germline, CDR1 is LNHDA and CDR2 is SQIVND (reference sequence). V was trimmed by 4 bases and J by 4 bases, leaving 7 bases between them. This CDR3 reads CASSKGLETQYF. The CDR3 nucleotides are TGTGCCAGTAGTAAGGGTTTAGAGACCCAGTACTTC.

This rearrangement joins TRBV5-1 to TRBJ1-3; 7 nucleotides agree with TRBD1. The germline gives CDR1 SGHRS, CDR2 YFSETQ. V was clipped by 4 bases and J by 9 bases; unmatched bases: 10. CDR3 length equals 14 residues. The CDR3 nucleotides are TGCGCCAGCAGCAGCAGGGACAGTCCTACCACCATATATTTT. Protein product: CASSSRDSPTTIYF.

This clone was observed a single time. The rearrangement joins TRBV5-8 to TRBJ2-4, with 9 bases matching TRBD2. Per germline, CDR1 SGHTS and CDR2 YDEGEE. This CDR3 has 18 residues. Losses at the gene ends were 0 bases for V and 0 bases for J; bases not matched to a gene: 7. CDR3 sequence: CASSLADLAGLAKNIQYF. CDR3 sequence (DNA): TGTGCCAGCAGCTTGGCCGATCTAGCGGGGTTAGCCAAAAACATTCAGTACTTC.

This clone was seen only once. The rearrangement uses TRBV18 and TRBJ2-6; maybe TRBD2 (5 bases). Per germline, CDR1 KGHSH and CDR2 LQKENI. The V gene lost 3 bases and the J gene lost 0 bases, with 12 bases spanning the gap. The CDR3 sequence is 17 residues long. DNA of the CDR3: TGTGCCAGCTCACCGCGGACTGAAAGCTCTGGGGCCAACGTCCTGACTTTC. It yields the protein CASSPRTESSGANVLTF.

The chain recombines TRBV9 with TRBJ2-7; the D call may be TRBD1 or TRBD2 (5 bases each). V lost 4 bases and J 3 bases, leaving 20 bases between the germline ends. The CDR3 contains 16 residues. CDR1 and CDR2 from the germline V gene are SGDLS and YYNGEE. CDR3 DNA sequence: TGTGCCAGCAGCCCTGCTGTCGATCGGGGCGTCTACGAGCAGTACTTC. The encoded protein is CASSPAVDRGVYEQYF.